This passage covers 13 T cell receptor beta chains from one sample sequenced in a study of T cell changes during pregnancy in multiple sclerosis. Data came from immunoSEQ multiplex PCR; TCRdb stores just in-frame clones and leaves some out. Among tens of thousands of clones listed, around 92% were seen once. The specimen comprised CD4+ T cells from peripheral blood mononuclear cells, sampled in the second trimester of pregnancy. These receptor sequences come from a female donor in good health, enrolled as a control in a pregnancy study.

This clone has only one observation. The chain has TRBV19 and TRBJ2-2; TRBD1 is a possible D gene (5 bases). Germline lookup yields CDR1 LNHDA and CDR2 SQIVND (reference sequence). The length of the CDR3 is 14 residues. Trimming pared 5 bases from V and 5 bases from J, leaving 12 bases between. CDR3: CASSAGMGTGELFF. CDR3 DNA: TGTGCCAGTAGTGCAGGGATGGGAACCGGGGAGCTGTTTTTT.

The chain carries TRBV5-4 and TRBJ2-6; D ambiguous. Trimming took 3 bases from V and 0 from J, leaving 7 bases between them. CDR1 is SGHNT and CDR2 is YYREEE in the germline V gene (reference sequence). This CDR3 spans 15 amino acids. CDR3 in DNA: TGTGCCAGCAGCTCGATCAGCTCTGGGGCCAACGTCCTGACTTTC. Amino acid sequence: CASSSISSGANVLTF.

The rearrangement links TRBV30 to TRBJ1-1, with D unresolved. Looked up from germline, CDR1 is GTSNPN and CDR2 is SVGIG (reference sequence). V shed 0 bases and J shed 0 bases, with 8 bases lying between them. This CDR3 spans 14 amino acids. CDR3 protein: CAWSVPGLNTEAFF. The CDR3 nucleotides are TGTGCCTGGAGTGTACCAGGCTTGAACACTGAAGCTTTCTTT. Complete variable domain (other parts from reference TRBV30 and TRBJ1-1): SQTIHQWPATLVQPVGSPLSLECTVEGTSNPNLYWYRQAAGRGLQLLFYSVGIGQISSEVPQNLSASRPQDRQFILSSKKLLLSDSGFYLCAWSVPGLNTEAFFGQGTRLTVV.

J is TRBJ2-7 and V is TRBV27; TRBD2 matches at 10 bases. V shed 3 bases, J shed 1 base, and the junction held 6 bases outside the gene matches. The CDR3 contains 16 residues. Germline lookup yields CDR1 MNHEY and CDR2 SMNVEV (reference sequence). The CDR3 sequence: CASSFLAGVRSYEQYF. In DNA form, the CDR3 reads TGTGCCAGCAGTTTTCTAGCGGGAGTAAGGTCCTACGAGCAGTACTTC.

CDR3 nucleotide sequence: TGTGCCAGCAGTAAAGCGTTCAGCTCCTACAATGAGCAGTTCTTC. As protein: CASSKAFSSYNEQFF. The chain joins TRBV6-4 to TRBJ2-1, with D hard to call. The CDR3 consists of 15 residues. Trimming left V 5 bases short and J 0 bases short, with 11 bases between. Germline V gene sequence: CDR1 MRHNA, CDR2 SNTAGT.

With regard to this clone: Additional DNA sequences in this sample encode the identical CDR3. J is TRBJ1-3 and V is TRBV6-5, with a weak D call TRBD1 (5 bases). In germline, CDR1 is MNHEY, CDR2 SVGAGI. V lost 0 bases and J lost 0, with 9 bases in between. The CDR3 spans 16 residues. The CDR3 nucleotides read TGTGCCAGCAGTTACTCGGGGGGTCGCTCTGGAAACACCATATATTTT. Translated: CASSYSGGRSGNTIYF.

The rearrangement uses TRBV6-6 and TRBJ1-1; TRBD1 matches 7 bases. This CDR3 spans 14 amino acids. Trimming cost V 6 bases and J 5 bases; bases outside gene matches: 9. The germline V gene has CDR1 MNHNY and CDR2 SVGAGI (reference sequence). The CDR3 coding sequence is TGTGCCAGCAGCCTATCGACAGGGCGGACTGAAGCTTTCTTT. Translating gives CASSLSTGRTEAFF.

The chain couples TRBV6-1 to TRBJ2-5; 7 bases match TRBD2. The V gene end was trimmed by 2 bases and the J gene end by 4 bases; junction bases not matched to a gene: 7. The CDR3 runs to 15 residues. The germline V gene encodes CDR1 MNHNS and CDR2 SASEGT. CDR3 bases: TGTGCCAGCAGTGAAAGCGGCGGGAGCGGAGAGACCCAGTACTTC. Translated, it gives CASSESGGSGETQYF.

This rearrangement joins TRBV9 to TRBJ1-1; D gene ambiguous. The CDR3 has 11 residues. Trimming shortened V by 5 bases and J by 4 bases, and 6 bases separated the two germline ends. CDR1 is SGDLS, CDR2 YYNGEE, per germline. The CDR3 spells CASSSGTEAFF. For the CDR3, the DNA is TGTGCCAGCAGTTCCGGCACTGAAGCTTTCTTT.

V and J are TRBV9 and TRBJ1-2; weak D call: TRBD1 (5 bases). In germline, CDR1 is SGDLS, CDR2 YYNGEE. This CDR3 contains 16 residues. V dropped 3 bases and J dropped 6 bases, with 21 bases sitting between them. The CDR3 reads CASSAPRRQGLHGYTF. The CDR3 nucleotides read TGTGCCAGCAGCGCCCCCCGACGGCAGGGCCTCCATGGCTACACCTTC.

The chain uses TRBV7-2 and TRBJ2-3; no reliable D call. The germline V gene has CDR1 SGHTA and CDR2 FQGNSA. The germline V and J ends were trimmed by 6 bases and 5 bases, with 9 bases remaining between them. The CDR3 runs to 12 residues. DNA of the CDR3: TGTGCCAGCAGTCAGGAAGGAGATACGCAGTATTTT. It specifies CASSQEGDTQYF. The whole variable domain, remainder taken from reference TRBV7-2 and TRBJ2-3, is GAGVSQSPSNKVTEKGKDVELRCDPISGHTALYWYRQSLGQGLEFLIYFQGNSAPDKSGLPSDRFSAERTGGSVSTLTIQRTQQEDSAVYLCASSQEGDTQYFGPGTRLTVL.

The rearrangement uses TRBV10-2 and TRBJ2-1; TRBD2 agrees at 13 bases. This CDR3 region has 15 residues. Per the germline V gene, CDR1 is WSHSY and CDR2 is SAAADI. V lost 4 bases and J lost 7; bases outside the gene matches: 4. This CDR3 reads CASSGQGLAGNEQFF. For the CDR3, the DNA is TGCGCCAGCAGTGGGCAGGGACTAGCGGGAAATGAGCAGTTCTTC.

The rearrangement uses TRBV7-9 and TRBJ2-6, with a weak D call TRBD1 (5 bases). Germline V lookup: CDR1 SEHNR, CDR2 FQNEAQ (reference sequence). The CDR3 consists of 17 residues. V lost 1 base and J 1 base, leaving 11 bases between the germline ends. CDR3 protein: CASSLDGRASGANVLTF. CDR3 DNA sequence: TGTGCCAGCAGCTTAGATGGCAGGGCATCTGGGGCCAACGTCCTGACTTTC.